The rows below give T cell receptor beta chains drawn from one sample of a study of shared clonotypes between healthy human individuals. Measured with immunoSEQ multiplex PCR; TCRdb has only the in-frame clones, and not every one. The top ten clones hold about 1.8% of a sample with around 2.1 million clones, 85% to 95% of them seen once. Sequenced sample: naive CD8+ T cells from PBMCs. These receptors were obtained from a man younger than 35 in good health. Some clones in this sample may be carry-over from other donors' samples. Each CDR3 is given with its conserved first and last residue. D genes are given only for firm matches. Clone size is not always given. Where it is, it says once, few, many or a class for expanded clones.

j_gene: TRBJ1-1; abundance: NA; len: 13; v_gene: TRBV6-6; d_gene: NA; CDR3nt: TGTGCCAGCAACGGGGGCTGGGGCACTGAAGCTTTCTTT; CDR3aa: CASNGGWGTEAFF
j_gene: TRBJ1-2; abundance: NA; len: 13; v_gene: TRBV18; d_gene: NA; CDR3nt: TGTGCCAGCTCTCTTAACCGTCCCGATGGCTACACCTTC; CDR3aa: CASSLNRPDGYTF
j_gene: TRBJ2-2; abundance: once; len: 14; v_gene: TRBV27; d_gene: NA; CDR3nt: TGTGCCAGCAGCCGAATTATTAGCACCGGGGAGCTGTTTTTT; CDR3aa: CASSRIISTGELFF
j_gene: TRBJ2-2; abundance: NA; len: 14; v_gene: TRBV5-1; d_gene: NA; CDR3nt: TGCGCCAGCAGTTCGAGAGTAGGCACCGGGGAGCTGTTTTTT; CDR3aa: CASSSRVGTGELFF
j_gene: TRBJ2-5; abundance: NA; len: 17; v_gene: TRBV27; d_gene: NA; CDR3nt: TGTGCCAGCAGTTTATACGCCCCTCCCCTGTACCAAGAGACCCAGTACTTC; CDR3aa: CASSLYAPPLYQETQYF
j_gene: TRBJ1-1; abundance: NA; len: 14; v_gene: TRBV14; d_gene: NA; CDR3nt: TGTGCCAGCAGCCCCTCTGGGGTCAACACTGAAGCTTTCTTT; CDR3aa: CASSPSGVNTEAFF
j_gene: TRBJ2-5; abundance: NA; len: 13; v_gene: TRBV28; d_gene: NA; CDR3nt: TGTGCCAGCAGCTTGGACACAGAAGAGACCCAGTACTTC; CDR3aa: CASSLDTEETQYF
j_gene: TRBJ2-5; abundance: NA; len: 15; v_gene: TRBV2; d_gene: NA; CDR3nt: TGTGCCAGCAGTGAAAGGGACTCCAGCGGGGAGACCCAGTACTTC; CDR3aa: CASSERDSSGETQYF
j_gene: TRBJ2-1; abundance: NA; len: 16; v_gene: TRBV9; d_gene: TRBD2; CDR3nt: TGTGCCAGCAGCGTAGATGGTGGGACTAGTATGTATGAGCAGTTCTTC; CDR3aa: CASSVDGGTSMYEQFF
j_gene: TRBJ2-7; abundance: NA; len: 16; v_gene: TRBV21-1; d_gene: NA; CDR3nt: TGTGCCAGCAGCGAAAAAGGACTAGCGGGAGCGTACGAGCAGTACTTC; CDR3aa: CASSEKGLAGAYEQYF
j_gene: TRBJ2-5; abundance: once; len: 16; v_gene: TRBV19; d_gene: TRBD2; CDR3nt: TGTGCCAGTAGTATAGGACTAGCGGGCCGCCAAGAGACCCAGTACTTC; CDR3aa: CASSIGLAGRQETQYF
j_gene: TRBJ2-1; abundance: NA; len: 15; v_gene: TRBV7-3; d_gene: TRBD2; CDR3nt: TGTGCCAGCAGCTTAATAGCGGGAGGTATCTATGAGCAGTTCTTC; CDR3aa: CASSLIAGGIYEQFF
j_gene: TRBJ1-1; abundance: NA; len: 12; v_gene: TRBV19; d_gene: TRBD1; CDR3nt: TGTGCCAGTAGTATACAGGGGGCTGAAGCTTTCTTT; CDR3aa: CASSIQGAEAFF
j_gene: TRBJ2-7; abundance: NA; len: 15; v_gene: TRBV4-1; d_gene: NA; CDR3nt: TGCGCCAGCAGCCAAGGGGTAGGACGCAGCTACGAGCAGTACTTC; CDR3aa: CASSQGVGRSYEQYF
j_gene: TRBJ1-1; abundance: NA; len: 13; v_gene: TRBV2; d_gene: TRBD1; CDR3nt: TGTGCCAGCAGGACAGGGGTCCACACTGAAGCTTTCTTT; CDR3aa: CASRTGVHTEAFF
j_gene: TRBJ2-1; abundance: once; len: 18; v_gene: TRBV28; d_gene: TRBD1; CDR3nt: TGTGCCAGCAGAACCGGGACAGGGGGTCCGAGGGCTAGCTGGTTTCAGTTCTTC; CDR3aa: CASRTGTGGPRASWFQFF
j_gene: TRBJ2-7; abundance: NA; len: 13; v_gene: TRBV28; d_gene: NA; CDR3nt: TGTGCCAGCAGCTACACAGAGAACTACGAGCAGTACTTC; CDR3aa: CASSYTENYEQYF
j_gene: TRBJ2-5; abundance: once; len: 13; v_gene: TRBV10-3; d_gene: NA; CDR3nt: TGTGCCATCAGTGAGGTGCTCCAAGAGACCCAGTACTTC; CDR3aa: CAISEVLQETQYF
j_gene: TRBJ1-2; abundance: NA; len: 18; v_gene: TRBV9; d_gene: TRBD1; CDR3nt: TGTGCCAGCAGCCTGGGGTGGGACAGCCGACACCAAAACTATGGCTACACCTTC; CDR3aa: CASSLGWDSRHQNYGYTF
j_gene: TRBJ2-7; abundance: NA; len: 15; v_gene: TRBV5-8; d_gene: NA; CDR3nt: TGTGCCAGCAGCCCGGAACAGGGAAGGTCCTACGAGCAGTACTTC; CDR3aa: CASSPEQGRSYEQYF
j_gene: TRBJ2-3; abundance: NA; len: 15; v_gene: TRBV4-1; d_gene: TRBD2; CDR3nt: TGCGCCAGCAGCCCCATAGCGGGAGAGACAGATACGCAGTATTTT; CDR3aa: CASSPIAGETDTQYF
j_gene: TRBJ2-1; abundance: NA; len: 15; v_gene: TRBV19; d_gene: TRBD2; CDR3nt: TGTGCCAGTAGTATAGCGGCGGGAGGGTACAATGAGCAGTTCTTC; CDR3aa: CASSIAAGGYNEQFF
j_gene: TRBJ2-1; abundance: NA; len: 13; v_gene: TRBV29-1; d_gene: NA; CDR3nt: TGCAGCGTTGGCGGACATACCTACAATGAGCAGTTCTTC; CDR3aa: CSVGGHTYNEQFF
j_gene: TRBJ1-1; abundance: few; len: 15; v_gene: TRBV7-6; d_gene: NA; CDR3nt: TGTGCCAGCAGCCAAGTTGAGAGGGGGAACACTGAAGCTTTCTTT; CDR3aa: CASSQVERGNTEAFF
j_gene: TRBJ2-3; abundance: once; len: 17; v_gene: TRBV7-9; d_gene: NA; CDR3nt: TGTGCCAGCAGCTTAGTTATCCGGGACGGGTACACAGATACGCAGTATTTT; CDR3aa: CASSLVIRDGYTDTQYF
j_gene: TRBJ2-7; abundance: NA; len: 12; v_gene: TRBV11-2; d_gene: TRBD2; CDR3nt: TGTGCCAGCAGCTCGGGACTACCCCCGCAGTACTTC; CDR3aa: CASSSGLPPQYF
j_gene: TRBJ2-3; abundance: NA; len: 16; v_gene: TRBV5-1; d_gene: TRBD1; CDR3nt: TGCGCCAGCAGCTCGCTGACAGGGATAGACGCAGATACGCAGTATTTT; CDR3aa: CASSSLTGIDADTQYF
j_gene: TRBJ1-1; abundance: NA; len: 14; v_gene: TRBV27; d_gene: NA; CDR3nt: TGTGCCAGCAGTAGGGGGGTAGTGGGCACTGAAGCTTTCTTT; CDR3aa: CASSRGVVGTEAFF
j_gene: TRBJ2-7; abundance: NA; len: 12; v_gene: TRBV27; d_gene: NA; CDR3nt: TGTGCCAGCAGACAAGGGACCTACGAGCAGTACTTC; CDR3aa: CASRQGTYEQYF
j_gene: TRBJ2-3; abundance: NA; len: 15; v_gene: TRBV28; d_gene: NA; CDR3nt: TGTGCCAGCAGTTTAGGAGGCGGAGCCACAGATACGCAGTATTTT; CDR3aa: CASSLGGGATDTQYF
j_gene: TRBJ2-7; abundance: NA; len: 11; v_gene: TRBV7-9; d_gene: NA; CDR3nt: TGTGCCAGCAGCGGGAACTACGAGCAGTACTTC; CDR3aa: CASSGNYEQYF
j_gene: TRBJ2-1; abundance: NA; len: 17; v_gene: TRBV5-6; d_gene: TRBD2; CDR3nt: TGTGCCAGCAGCTTGTCGGGGGGACTAGCGGAAAACAATGAGCAGTTCTTC; CDR3aa: CASSLSGGLAENNEQFF
j_gene: TRBJ1-2; abundance: once; len: 19; v_gene: TRBV9; d_gene: TRBD1; CDR3nt: TGTGCCAGCAGCGCCCTTTCCCCCGGGACAGCAAACATTCACTATGGCTACACCTTC; CDR3aa: CASSALSPGTANIHYGYTF
j_gene: TRBJ2-3; abundance: once; len: 15; v_gene: TRBV7-9; d_gene: NA; CDR3nt: TGTGCCAGCAGCCCACGTCTCTCCGGGACAGATACGCAGTATTTT; CDR3aa: CASSPRLSGTDTQYF
j_gene: TRBJ2-3; abundance: NA; len: 14; v_gene: TRBV7-9; d_gene: TRBD1; CDR3nt: TGTGCCAGCAGGGCAGGGGGAATGGCAGATACGCAGTATTTT; CDR3aa: CASRAGGMADTQYF
j_gene: TRBJ2-7; abundance: NA; len: 14; v_gene: TRBV29-1; d_gene: TRBD2; CDR3nt: TGCAGCGTTGAAGTGGCCGCGGGAGGGACCGAGCAGTACTTC; CDR3aa: CSVEVAAGGTEQYF
j_gene: TRBJ2-3; abundance: NA; len: 16; v_gene: TRBV25-1; d_gene: NA; CDR3nt: TGTGCCAGCAGTGACTCAGGGTTTTACGGCACAGATACGCAGTATTTT; CDR3aa: CASSDSGFYGTDTQYF
j_gene: TRBJ2-1; abundance: NA; len: 14; v_gene: TRBV27; d_gene: TRBD2; CDR3nt: TGTGCCAGCAGTAACCGGGACTACCTCAATGAGCAGTTCTTC; CDR3aa: CASSNRDYLNEQFF
j_gene: TRBJ1-6; abundance: NA; len: 15; v_gene: TRBV6-5; d_gene: NA; CDR3nt: TGTGCCAGCAGTTACGAGGGGCCCTATAATTCACCCCTCCACTTT; CDR3aa: CASSYEGPYNSPLHF
j_gene: TRBJ2-5; abundance: once; len: 17; v_gene: TRBV28; d_gene: NA; CDR3nt: TGTGCCAGCAGTTTTCCTCAGTTTTATCAAGGGGGGGAGACCCAGTACTTC; CDR3aa: CASSFPQFYQGGETQYF